The following is a TCR beta chain sequence with its context. TCRdb re-called the RT-PCR reads with MiXCR, one entry per CDR3 protein. The sample carries 650,000 to 800,000 distinct CDR3 sequences, 14% recorded once. V gave up 8 bases and J gave up 0 bases, with 11 bases separating them. There are 13 residues in the CDR3. Germline V CDR1 and CDR2: WSHSY, SAAADI. The sequence derives from a female donor in good health, serving as a healthy control. The chain combines TRBV10-2 with TRBJ2-7, with D unclear. The sequencing sample was made of memory CD4+ T cells from blood. CDR3: CASQELGSYEQYF. Written as DNA, the CDR3 is TGCGCCAGCCAAGAATTAGGCTCCTACGAGCAGTACTTC.